The T cell receptor beta chain under discussion was sequenced for a study of OX40 agonist ivuxolimab in advanced cancers. V shed 4 bases, J shed 2 bases, and the junction held 6 bases outside the gene matches. Per the germline V gene, CDR1 is SGHKS and CDR2 is YYEKEE (reference sequence). The CDR3 sequence is 15 residues long. Assay: immunoSEQ multiplex PCR; the TCRdb copy retains only in-frame clones and omits some. Among about 34,000 clones listed, roughly 80% were seen once. The sequencing here drew on CD4+ or CD8+ T cells sorted from blood, taken in a trial of the OX40 agonist ivuxolimab. The chain is built from TRBV5-5 and TRBJ2-5; TRBD2 matches 9 bases. The clonotype comes from an adult with an advanced solid tumor such as melanoma, head and neck, liver or kidney cancer. CDR3 amino acids: CASSPRLAGQETQYF. DNA of the CDR3: TGTGCCAGCAGCCCTCGGCTAGCGGGGCAAGAGACCCAGTACTTC.